This T cell receptor beta chain is from a study of CD8 T cells in ankylosing spondylitis. Study-wide results and caveats: Previous work reported some of these motif variants in the synovial fluid and blood of reactive arthritis. It was reported that disease-linked clones were significantly enriched in matched ankylosing spondylitis synovial fluid. A TCR beta motif of 7 to 9 highly homologous variants seemed to mark ankylosing spondylitis blood.

Germline V gene data show CDR1 as SGDLS and CDR2 as YYNGEE. V was shortened by 0 bases and J by 4 bases, with 11 bases between the two germline ends. The CDR3 is 15 amino acids. This clonotype was seen many times. Its specificity is not known. TCRdb fed the 5' RACE reads into MiXCR, producing one record per CDR3 protein. There are roughly 38,000 distinct CDR3 sequences in the sample; 3% occur only once, and about 3% lies in the top ten. The sequence came from a male donor with ankylosing spondylitis or in good health (not recorded which). The sample taken for sequencing was blood, either unsorted or a sorted T cell fraction (not recorded which). The chain employs TRBV9 and TRBJ2-1; D is possibly TRBD1 or TRBD2 (6 bases each). In DNA form, the CDR3 reads TGTGCCAGCAGCGTAGAGGGGGGCGATTACAATGAGCAGTTCTTC. Translated, it gives CASSVEGGDYNEQFF.